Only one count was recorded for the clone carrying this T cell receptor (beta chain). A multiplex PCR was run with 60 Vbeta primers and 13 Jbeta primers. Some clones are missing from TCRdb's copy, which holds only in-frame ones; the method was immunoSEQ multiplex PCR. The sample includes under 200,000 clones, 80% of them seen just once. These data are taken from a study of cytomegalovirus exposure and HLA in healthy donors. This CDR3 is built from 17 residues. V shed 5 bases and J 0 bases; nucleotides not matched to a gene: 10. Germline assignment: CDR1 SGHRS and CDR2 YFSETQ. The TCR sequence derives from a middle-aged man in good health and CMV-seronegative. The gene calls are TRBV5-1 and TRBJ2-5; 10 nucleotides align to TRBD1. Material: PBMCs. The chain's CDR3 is CASREWPGQGYQETQYF. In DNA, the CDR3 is TGCGCCAGCAGGGAGTGGCCGGGACAGGGGTACCAAGAGACCCAGTACTTC.